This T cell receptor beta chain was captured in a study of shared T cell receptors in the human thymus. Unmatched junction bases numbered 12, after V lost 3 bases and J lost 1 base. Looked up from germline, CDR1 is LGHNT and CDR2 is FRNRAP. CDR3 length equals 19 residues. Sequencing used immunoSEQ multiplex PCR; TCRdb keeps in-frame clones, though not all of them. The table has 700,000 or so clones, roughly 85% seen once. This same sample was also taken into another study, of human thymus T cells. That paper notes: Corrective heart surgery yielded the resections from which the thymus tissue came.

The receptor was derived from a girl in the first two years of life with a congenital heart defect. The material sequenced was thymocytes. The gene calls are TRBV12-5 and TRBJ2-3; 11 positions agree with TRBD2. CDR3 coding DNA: TGTGCTAGTGGTTTCTCCACCCCAGGGACTAGCGGTTGCACAGATACGCAGTATTTT. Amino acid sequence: CASGFSTPGTSGCTDTQYF.